This TCR beta chain was observed in a study of tissue T cells after allogeneic stem cell transplantation. CDR3 sequences, V/J genes, frequencies and template counts came from survey-depth TCRbeta sequencing. The table came from immunoSEQ multiplex PCR; TCRdb's copy has only in-frame clones and leaves some out. The sample has some 25,000 clones, less than 85% seen once. The length of the CDR3 is 15 residues. Trimming left V 4 bases short and J 0 bases short, with 10 bases between. Germline-derived CDR1 and CDR2 are SGHVS and FQNEAQ. Non-transplant comparator patients with other cancers had at least five gastrointestinal samples and no known gastrointestinal disease. Regarding the study as a whole: Within patients, tissue anatomy strongly shaped TCR repertoire composition. Limitations included a small, clinically heterogeneous cohort and limited sampling depth.

This clone appeared once. Its antigen is unidentified. This chain joins TRBV7-8 and TRBJ1-5, with D unresolved. This sequence was found in a female donor older than 55 with lung cancer. The source was tissue from the ileum, collected at autopsy. CDR3 DNA sequence: TGTGCCAGCAGCTCACAGAGAACTAGCAATCAGCCCCAGCATTTT. Amino acid sequence: CASSSQRTSNQPQHF. Based on the CDR3 plus reference TRBV7-8 and TRBJ1-5, the full variable domain is GAGVSQSPRYKVAKRGQDVALRCDPISGHVSLFWYQQALGQGPEFLTYFQNEAQLDKSGLPSDRFFAERPEGSVSTLKIQRTQQEDSAVYLCASSSQRTSNQPQHFGDGTRLSIL.